These T cell receptor beta chains were read from a single sample in a study of blood T cell repertoires in COVID-19. TCRdb's table, derived via immunoSEQ multiplex PCR, lists solely in-frame clones and lacks some. The table has some 90,000 clones, 89% seen once. Sequencing was carried out using peripheral blood. All receptors derive from a woman of 80 years or more with active COVID-19. CDR3s include the opening cysteine and the closing phenylalanine or tryptophan. D genes are given only for firm matches. Clone size, where shown, is once, few, many, or a class for clones that have expanded.

14	TRBV19	NA	NA	TRBJ1-2	TGTGCCAGTAGTGGGGGTTGGACAGCCTATGGCTACACCTTC	CASSGGWTAYGYTF
14	TRBV5-1	TRBD1	NA	TRBJ1-2	TGCGCCAGCAGCTTGGGTCAGGGGGGCTATGGCTACACCTTC	CASSLGQGGYGYTF
15	TRBV27	TRBD1	NA	TRBJ2-3	TGTGCCAGCAGTGACAGGGGGTCGAACACAGATACGCAGTATTTT	CASSDRGSNTDTQYF
18	TRBV19	TRBD1	few	TRBJ1-1	TGTGCCAGTAGTACTCCCTTGACAGGGGGAACCATGAACACTGAAGCTTTCTTT	CASSTPLTGGTMNTEAFF
13	TRBV14	TRBD1	NA	TRBJ1-2	TGTGCCAGCAGCCGGGACAGAGACTATGGCTACACCTTC	CASSRDRDYGYTF
18	TRBV28	TRBD2	NA	TRBJ2-2	TGTGCCAGCAGTTTAACGGTCTTGAGGGAGGGCCAGAACGGGGAGCTGTTTTTT	CASSLTVLREGQNGELFF
14	TRBV6-2/TRBV6-3	NA	NA	TRBJ2-3	TGTGCCAGCAGCTCCACTAGTAGCGCAGATACGCAGTATTTT	CASSSTSSADTQYF
14	TRBV19	NA	NA	TRBJ1-5	TGTGCCAGTAGACCGAGACAGACCAATCAGCCCCAGCATTTT	CASRPRQTNQPQHF
13	TRBV7-3	NA	NA	TRBJ2-7	TGTGCCAGCAGCAGAGAGCCACCGGGTCCGCAGTACTTC	CASSREPPGPQYF
17	TRBV19	TRBD2	NA	TRBJ2-1	TGTGCCAGTAGTATAATGGTAGCGGGAGGGTCGGGAAATGAGCAGTTCTTC	CASSIMVAGGSGNEQFF
15	TRBV5-6	NA	NA	TRBJ1-3	TGTGCCAGCAGTTACCCAGGAAGCTCTGGAAACACCATATATTTT	CASSYPGSSGNTIYF
15	TRBV19	NA	once	TRBJ2-1	TGTGCCAGTAAATCCCAGCGGTCTTCCTACAATGAGCAGTTCTTC	CASKSQRSSYNEQFF
14	TRBV9	TRBD1	NA	TRBJ1-5	TGTGCCAGCAGCCCCGGGACAGGGGATCAGCCCCAGCATTTT	CASSPGTGDQPQHF
14	TRBV25-1	NA	NA	TRBJ2-3	TGTGCCAGCAGTGACTGGAGCCGGGGGGATACGCAGTATTTT	CASSDWSRGDTQYF
15	TRBV28	NA	NA	TRBJ2-3	TGTGCCAGCAGTTTAGCGGGACGGGTCACAGATACGCAGTATTTT	CASSLAGRVTDTQYF
14	TRBV3-1/TRBV3-2	NA	NA	TRBJ2-7	TGTGCCAGCAGCCAAGATCAGGGGTCGCTCGAGCAGTACTTC	CASSQDQGSLEQYF
13	TRBV29-1	TRBD1	NA	TRBJ1-2	TGCAGCGTGAAGGGACAGGGGGCGAGTGGCTACACCTTC	CSVKGQGASGYTF
15	TRBV4-3	TRBD2	NA	TRBJ2-7	TGCGCCAGCAGCCAAGGGGCTAGCGGAGCCTACGAGCAGTACTTC	CASSQGASGAYEQYF
14	TRBV27	TRBD1	NA	TRBJ1-2	TGTGCCAGCAGACGCGGGACAGGGGGCTATGGCTACACCTTC	CASRRGTGGYGYTF
17	TRBV18	TRBD2	NA	TRBJ2-1	TGTGCCAGCTCACCACCGTCGCGGGAGGGCCTCTACAATGAGCAGTTCTTC	CASSPPSREGLYNEQFF
15	TRBV15	NA	NA	TRBJ1-5	TGTGCCACCAGCAGAGGACACGTGAGCAATCAGCCCCAGCATTTT	CATSRGHVSNQPQHF
18	TRBV19	TRBD1	NA	TRBJ1-5	TGTGCCAGTAGTAAGATCTCCACCGGACAGGGGGCAGGCCAGCCCCAGCATTTT	CASSKISTGQGAGQPQHF
14	TRBV3-1/TRBV3-2	NA	once	TRBJ2-5	TGTGCCAGCAGCGTAAAAGGTAGCCCAGAGACCCAGTACTTC	CASSVKGSPETQYF
17	TRBV7-9	NA	NA	TRBJ2-5	TGTGCCAGCAGCTTAGCCTTCACATTGGGACTGCAAGAGACCCAGTACTTC	CASSLAFTLGLQETQYF
14	TRBV19	NA	few	TRBJ1-5	TGTGCCAGTAGTATACGGTCTGGGCATCAGCCCCAGCATTTT	CASSIRSGHQPQHF
13	TRBV11-1	NA	few	TRBJ2-3	TGTGCCAGCAGCCACCGGAGCACAGATACGCAGTATTTT	CASSHRSTDTQYF
14	TRBV6-4	TRBD2	once	TRBJ2-7	TGTGCCAGCAGGGGACTAGCGGATTCCTACGAGCAGTACTTC	CASRGLADSYEQYF
19	TRBV21-1	NA	NA	TRBJ2-3	TGTGCCAGCAGCAAAGATATACGGGAAGCGGGAGTCGGCACAGATACGCAGTATTTT	CASSKDIREAGVGTDTQYF
14	TRBV19	NA	NA	TRBJ1-1	TGTGCCAGTAGTATAGATCTCCAGGGCACTGAAGCTTTCTTT	CASSIDLQGTEAFF
16	TRBV27	TRBD2	few	TRBJ2-1	TGTGCCAGCAGGCTAGCGGGAGGTCCCGGATACAATGAGCAGTTCTTC	CASRLAGGPGYNEQFF
14	TRBV5-1	NA	NA	TRBJ1-1	TGCGCCAGCAGCCGGGGTCAAGGGGGTGCTGAAGCTTTCTTT	CASSRGQGGAEAFF
14	TRBV5-4	NA	NA	TRBJ1-2	TGTGCCAGCAGCTTGGCGGGCAGGGGCTATGGCTACACCTTC	CASSLAGRGYGYTF
21	TRBV7-2	TRBD2	NA	TRBJ2-5	TGTGCCAGCAGCTTAGCGCGTTTCCAACCCTTAGCGGGAACGGGGCGAGAGACCCAGTACTTC	CASSLARFQPLAGTGRETQYF
12	TRBV24-1	NA	NA	TRBJ2-1	TGTGCCACCAGCAAGGGAGGCAATGAGCAGTTCTTC	CATSKGGNEQFF
16	TRBV7-2	TRBD2	once	TRBJ2-3	TGTGCCAGCAGCTTAGTGGCGGGAGCTTGGACAGATACGCAGTATTTT	CASSLVAGAWTDTQYF
14	TRBV5-1	NA	NA	TRBJ2-5	TGCGCCAGCAGCTTAAATACTCCTGCGGAGACCCAGTACTTC	CASSLNTPAETQYF
16	TRBV11-3	NA	NA	TRBJ2-1	TGTGCCAGCAGCACTAGACAGGGCGCGGGGAACAATGAGCAGTTCTTC	CASSTRQGAGNNEQFF
16	TRBV5-5	NA	NA	TRBJ2-7	TGTGCCAGCAGCTTACAGGGCCGGGCAGGAGTCTACGAGCAGTACTTC	CASSLQGRAGVYEQYF
17	TRBV10-3	TRBD1	NA	TRBJ2-5	TGTGCCATCAGTGAGTCCCAGCCACAGGAACAGGGGGAGACCCAGTACTTC	CAISESQPQEQGETQYF
14	TRBV11-2	NA	few	TRBJ2-6	TGTGCCAGCAGCTTTTCTACTGGGGCCAACGTCCTGACTTTC	CASSFSTGANVLTF
14	TRBV11-2	NA	NA	TRBJ2-7	TGTGCCAGCAGCTTAACGGGAGTAACGGGCGAGCAGTACTTC	CASSLTGVTGEQYF
15	TRBV19	TRBD1	NA	TRBJ1-6	TGTGCCAGTACCAATTTACAGGGGTTGGGATCACCCCTCCACTTT	CASTNLQGLGSPLHF
15	TRBV15	NA	NA	TRBJ2-2	TGTGCCACCAGCAGAACCGGGGTGGACACCGGGGAGCTGTTTTTT	CATSRTGVDTGELFF
14	TRBV6-5	TRBD1	NA	TRBJ1-1	TGTGCCAGCAGTTCGGACAGGGGGAACACTGAAGCTTTCTTT	CASSSDRGNTEAFF
14	TRBV19	NA	NA	TRBJ1-1	TGTGCCAGTAGTAGAGGACAGTGGAGCACTGAAGCTTTCTTT	CASSRGQWSTEAFF
11	TRBV20-1	NA	NA	TRBJ2-7	TGCAGCGTAGGGGGAGTTCAAGAGCAGTACTTC	CSVGGVQEQYF
15	TRBV5-4	TRBD2	NA	TRBJ2-1	TGTGCCAGCAGCCCGACTAGCGGGAGGGCCTATGAGCAGTTCTTC	CASSPTSGRAYEQFF
16	TRBV2	TRBD1	NA	TRBJ1-6	TGTGCCAGCAGACCCGACAGGGGATCCTATAATTCACCCCTCCACTTT	CASRPDRGSYNSPLHF
16	TRBV19	NA	NA	TRBJ2-7	TGTGCCAGTAGTCTTCAGGGAAATATAGTGACCTACGAGCAGTACTTC	CASSLQGNIVTYEQYF
15	TRBV6-2/TRBV6-3	TRBD1	NA	TRBJ2-7	TGTGCCAGCAGTTACGTGACAGGGGCAACGCGCGAGCAGTACTTC	CASSYVTGATREQYF
15	TRBV4-2	TRBD1	NA	TRBJ2-7	TGTGCCAGCAGCCAAGAGAGGACAGGTACCTACGAGCAGTACTTC	CASSQERTGTYEQYF
13	TRBV11-2	NA	NA	TRBJ2-1	TGTGCCAGCAGCTCGGACAGCATTAATGAGCAGTTCTTC	CASSSDSINEQFF
17	TRBV28	NA	NA	TRBJ2-2	TGTGCCAGCAGTCCCCGGGGGTCCCGGGCCGACACCGGGGAGCTGTTTTTT	CASSPRGSRADTGELFF
14	TRBV2	TRBD1	NA	TRBJ1-2	TGTGCCAGCAGCCTACAGGGGGCGGGATATGGCTACACCTTC	CASSLQGAGYGYTF
13	TRBV18	NA	once	TRBJ1-2	TGTGCCAGCTCACGATCGGACACATATGGCTACACCTTC	CASSRSDTYGYTF
17	TRBV4-1	NA	NA	TRBJ2-2	TGCGCCAGCAGCCATGCTGGTACTAGCCGCAACACCGGGGAGCTGTTTTTT	CASSHAGTSRNTGELFF
13	TRBV2	TRBD2	NA	TRBJ2-1	TGTGCCAGCGAGCGGGAGGGGTACAATGAGCAGTTCTTC	CASEREGYNEQFF
14	TRBV19	NA	NA	TRBJ1-1	TGTGCCAGTACCCACCCAGGACTGAGGACTGAAGCTTTCTTT	CASTHPGLRTEAFF
12	TRBV3-1/TRBV3-2	TRBD1	once	TRBJ2-7	TGTGCTCAGGACAGGAACTCCTACGAGCAGTACTTC	CAQDRNSYEQYF